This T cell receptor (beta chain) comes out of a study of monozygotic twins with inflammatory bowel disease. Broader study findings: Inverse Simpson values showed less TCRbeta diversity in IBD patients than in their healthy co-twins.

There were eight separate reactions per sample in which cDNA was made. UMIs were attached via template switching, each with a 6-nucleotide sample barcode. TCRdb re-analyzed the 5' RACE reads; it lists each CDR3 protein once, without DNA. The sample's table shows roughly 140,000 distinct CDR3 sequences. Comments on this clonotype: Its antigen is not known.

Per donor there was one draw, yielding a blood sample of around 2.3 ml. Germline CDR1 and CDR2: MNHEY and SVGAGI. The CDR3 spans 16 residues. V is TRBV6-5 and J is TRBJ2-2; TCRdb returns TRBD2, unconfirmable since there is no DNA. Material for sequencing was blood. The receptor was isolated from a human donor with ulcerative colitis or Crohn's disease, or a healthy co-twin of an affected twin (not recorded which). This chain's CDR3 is CASSYSRGLAAGELFF.